This TCR beta chain was obtained from a study of T cell changes during pregnancy in multiple sclerosis. Trimming pared 3 bases from V and 4 bases from J, leaving 12 bases between. Germline values: CDR1 MNHEY, CDR2 SVGAGI. This CDR3 is built from 14 residues. Data came from immunoSEQ multiplex PCR; TCRdb stores just in-frame clones and leaves some out. This table holds 20,000 to 25,000 clones, 80% to 90% found once. This chain joins TRBV6-5 and TRBJ1-1, with a weak D call TRBD1 (5 bases). This clonotype was obtained from a female donor with multiple sclerosis, enrolled in a pregnancy study. The sequences come from CD8+ T cells from peripheral blood mononuclear cells, collected in the first trimester of pregnancy. The CDR3 region is CASSYTRGGTEAFF. The DNA of the CDR3 is TGTGCCAGCAGTTATACAAGGGGCGGCACTGAAGCTTTCTTT.